This T cell receptor (beta chain) was retrieved from a study of beta chain features in type 1 diabetes. Every bit of the isolated RNA underwent reverse transcription, so sequencing read expressed TCRB transcripts. The table came from immunoSEQ multiplex PCR; TCRdb's copy has only in-frame clones and leaves some out. The table has approximately 250,000 clones, roughly 16% seen once. This clone came up a few times. Its antigen is still unknown. The CDR3 is made up of 14 amino acids. CDR1 GTSNPN and CDR2 SVGIG come from the germline V gene (reference sequence). V gave up 0 bases and J gave up 8 bases; unmatched junction bases: 4. General study findings and limits: Shorter TCRB CDR3s, moderately but significantly so, marked every one of the four CD4+ subsets in Type 1 diabetes patients.

The TCR was taken from a man aged 30-40 years with type 1 diabetes. This chain links TRBV30 with TRBJ2-1, with 10 bases that match TRBD2. Sequencing used naive CD4+ T cells from blood. CDR3 DNA: TGTGCCTGGAGTGTGGGACTAGCGATCCATGAGCAGTTCTTC. The encoded protein is CAWSVGLAIHEQFF.